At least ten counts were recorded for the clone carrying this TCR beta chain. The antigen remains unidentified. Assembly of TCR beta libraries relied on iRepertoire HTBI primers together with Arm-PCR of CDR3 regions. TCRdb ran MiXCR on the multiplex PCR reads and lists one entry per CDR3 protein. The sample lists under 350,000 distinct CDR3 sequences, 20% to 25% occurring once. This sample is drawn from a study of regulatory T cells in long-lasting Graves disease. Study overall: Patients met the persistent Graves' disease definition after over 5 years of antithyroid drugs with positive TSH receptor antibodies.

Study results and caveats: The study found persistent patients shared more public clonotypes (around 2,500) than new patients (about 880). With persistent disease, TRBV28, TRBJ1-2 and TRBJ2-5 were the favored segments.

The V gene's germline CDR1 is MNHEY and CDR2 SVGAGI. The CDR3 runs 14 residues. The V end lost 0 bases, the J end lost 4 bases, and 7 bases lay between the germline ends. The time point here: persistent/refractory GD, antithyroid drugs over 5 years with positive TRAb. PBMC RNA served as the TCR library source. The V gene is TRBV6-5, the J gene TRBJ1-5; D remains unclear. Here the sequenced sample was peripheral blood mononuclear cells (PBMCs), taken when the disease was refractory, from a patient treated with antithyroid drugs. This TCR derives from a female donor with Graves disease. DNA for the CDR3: TGTGCCAGCAGTTACTCTTTCGGAAATCAGCCCCAGCATTTT. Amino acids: CASSYSFGNQPQHF.